This T cell receptor (beta chain) was documented in a study of OX40 agonist ivuxolimab in advanced cancers. This table comes from immunoSEQ multiplex PCR, and its TCRdb copy is limited to in-frame clones, with some not included. The sample has 24,000 or so clones, around 85% seen once; the top ten hold roughly 17%. Any history of autoimmune disease or systemic immunosuppression disqualified patients. This CDR3 has 14 residues. Germline V gene data show CDR1 as SNHLY and CDR2 as FYNNEI. Trimming took off 1 base at V and 9 bases at J, with 13 bases between the two ends. The sequences come from CD4+ or CD8+ T cells sorted from blood, collected in a trial of the OX40 agonist ivuxolimab. This receptor was identified in an adult with an advanced solid tumor such as melanoma, head and neck, liver or kidney cancer. The V gene is TRBV2, the J gene TRBJ1-5; perhaps TRBD1 as D (6 bases). As DNA, the CDR3 is TGTGCCAGCAGTGAAGGGAGAGGGGGAAGGCCCCAGCATTTT. Translated: CASSEGRGGRPQHF.